Listed here is a single T cell receptor beta chain. Its cognate antigen is unknown. The sample has other DNA sequences that encode this CDR3 too. The data were taken from a study of shared clonotypes between healthy human individuals. Background on the study: The study enrolled two women and three men aged 18 to 49. General observations from the study: Memory subsets had estimated richness that was generally smaller than that of naive subsets. The sharing of around 5% of naive CD4 clonotypes was seen across several donors. Incompleteness in sorted-subset sequencing, despite large depth, was shown by rarefaction.

The CDR3 loop spans 14 amino acids. Trimming took 1 base from V and 4 from J, leaving 10 bases between them. CDR1 SGHTA and CDR2 FQGNSA come from the germline V gene. Sequenced by immunoSEQ multiplex PCR; TCRdb stores in-frame clones only, minus some. The table lists a few million clones, 80% to 95% of them singletons. The sequencing sample was made of naive CD4+ T cells from PBMCs. Subset reported: CD45RA+ positively selected. The chain employs TRBV7-2 and TRBJ2-5; no definite D call. This receptor was obtained from a man aged 18 to 30 in good health. Some clones in this sample may be carry-over from other donors' samples. This chain's CDR3 is CASSLGVSGETQYF. DNA of the CDR3: TGTGCCAGCAGCTTAGGGGTTTCTGGAGAGACCCAGTACTTC. The whole variable domain, remainder taken from reference TRBV7-2 and TRBJ2-5, is GAGVSQSPSNKVTEKGKDVELRCDPISGHTALYWYRQSLGQGLEFLIYFQGNSAPDKSGLPSDRFSAERTGGSVSTLTIQRTQQEDSAVYLCASSLGVSGETQYFGPGTRLLVL.